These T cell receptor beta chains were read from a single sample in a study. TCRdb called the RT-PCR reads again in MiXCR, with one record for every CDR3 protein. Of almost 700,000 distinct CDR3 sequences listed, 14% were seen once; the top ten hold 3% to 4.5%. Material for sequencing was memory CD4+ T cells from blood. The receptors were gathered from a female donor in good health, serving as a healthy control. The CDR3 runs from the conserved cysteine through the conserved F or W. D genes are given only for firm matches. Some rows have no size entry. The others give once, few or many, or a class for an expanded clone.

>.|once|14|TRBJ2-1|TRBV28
CASSSGPRNNEQFF
TGTGCCAGCAGCTCGGGACCGAGGAACAATGAGCAGTTCTTC
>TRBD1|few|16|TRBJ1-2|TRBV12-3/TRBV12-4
CASSLTDRGAHYGYTF
TGTGCCAGCAGTTTAACGGACAGGGGCGCTCACTATGGCTACACCTTC
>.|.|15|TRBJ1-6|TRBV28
CASSAGSSYNSPLHF
TGTGCCAGCAGTGCAGGAAGCTCCTATAATTCACCCCTCCACTTT
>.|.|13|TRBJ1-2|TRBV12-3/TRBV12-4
CASGSGEEIGYIF
TGTGCCAGCGGTTCAGGGGAAGAAATTGGCTACATCTTC
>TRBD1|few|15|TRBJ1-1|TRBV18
CASSLQGDRRTEAFF
TGTGCCAGCTCCCTACAGGGGGATAGGAGGACTGAAGCTTTCTTT
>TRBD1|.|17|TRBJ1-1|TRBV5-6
CASSLGPQTGDNTEAFF
TGTGCCAGCAGCTTGGGCCCTCAGACAGGGGATAACACTGAAGCTTTCTTT
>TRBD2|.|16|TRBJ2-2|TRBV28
CASSPRGLARHRELFF
TGTGCCAGCAGTCCCCGGGGACTAGCGCGGCACCGGGAGCTGTTTTTT
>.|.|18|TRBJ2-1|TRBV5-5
CASSHRRSEGSSYNEQFF
TGTGCCAGCAGCCACCGGAGGTCTGAGGGAAGCTCCTACAATGAGCAGTTCTTC
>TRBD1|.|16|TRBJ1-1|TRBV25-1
CASRGETGGKGTEAFF
TGTGCCAGCAGGGGAGAGACAGGGGGAAAGGGCACTGAAGCTTTCTTT
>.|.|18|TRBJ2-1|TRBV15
CATSREGGQAGAYNEQFF
TGTGCCACCAGCAGAGAGGGTGGGCAAGCGGGTGCCTACAATGAGCAGTTCTTC
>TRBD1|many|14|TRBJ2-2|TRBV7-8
CASPEQGAGGELFF
TGTGCCAGCCCCGAACAGGGGGCGGGCGGGGAGCTGTTTTTT
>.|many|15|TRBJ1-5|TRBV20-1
CSALLGRSGGQPQHF
TGCAGTGCTCTCCTCGGACGTTCTGGGGGTCAGCCCCAGCATTTT
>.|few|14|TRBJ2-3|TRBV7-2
CASSLAGVEDTQYF
TGTGCCAGCAGCCTTGCAGGAGTTGAAGATACGCAGTATTTT
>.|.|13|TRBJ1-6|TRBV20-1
CSARTAHNSPLHF
TGCAGTGCTAGGACAGCGCATAATTCACCCCTCCACTTT
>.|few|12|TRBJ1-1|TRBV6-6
CASSYLGTEAFF
TGTGCCAGCAGTTACCTCGGGACTGAAGCTTTCTTT
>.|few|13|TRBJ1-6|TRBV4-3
CASSQVRASPLHF
TGCGCCAGCAGCCAAGTACGGGCCTCACCCCTCCACTTT
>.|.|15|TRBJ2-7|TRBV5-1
CASSLMNSQGGEQYF
TGCGCCAGCAGCCTCATGAATTCACAGGGAGGCGAGCAGTACTTC
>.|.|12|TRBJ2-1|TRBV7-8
CASSPLHNEQFF
TGTGCCAGCAGCCCCCTTCACAATGAGCAGTTCTTC
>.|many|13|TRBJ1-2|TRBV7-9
CASSSGPGGGYTF
TGTGCCAGCAGCTCGGGACCGGGAGGGGGCTACACCTTC
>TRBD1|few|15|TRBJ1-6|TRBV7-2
CASSPGTGGYSPLHF
TGTGCCAGCAGCCCTGGGACAGGGGGTTACTCACCCCTCCACTTT
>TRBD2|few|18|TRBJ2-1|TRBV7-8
CASSLEKRLAGGRDEQFF
TGTGCCAGCAGCCTCGAAAAACGACTAGCGGGGGGGAGGGATGAGCAGTTCTTC
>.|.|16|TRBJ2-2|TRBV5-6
CASSYHYRGGTGELFF
TGTGCCAGCAGCTACCACTACAGGGGAGGCACCGGGGAGCTGTTTTTT
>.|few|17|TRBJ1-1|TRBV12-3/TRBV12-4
CASSFGGWPGHSTEAFF
TGTGCCAGCAGTTTCGGAGGGTGGCCGGGACATAGCACTGAAGCTTTCTTT
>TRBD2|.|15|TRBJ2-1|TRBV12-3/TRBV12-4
CASILSGMSYNEQFF
TGTGCCAGCATCCTTAGCGGGATGTCCTACAATGAGCAGTTCTTC
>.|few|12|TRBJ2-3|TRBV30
CAYHLGTDTQYF
TGTGCCTACCACTTGGGGACAGATACGCAGTATTTT
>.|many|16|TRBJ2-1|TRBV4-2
CASSQDIGGSYNEQFF
TGTGCCAGCAGCCAAGATATAGGGGGGAGCTACAATGAGCAGTTCTTC
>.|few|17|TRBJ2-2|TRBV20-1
CSAREKGASANTGELFF
TGCAGTGCTAGAGAAAAGGGGGCTAGCGCGAACACCGGGGAGCTGTTTTTT
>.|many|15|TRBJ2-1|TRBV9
CASSVEGDYYNEQFF
TGTGCCAGCAGCGTTGAGGGAGACTACTACAATGAGCAGTTCTTC
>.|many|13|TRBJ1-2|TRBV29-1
CSVDQNPNYGYTF
TGCAGCGTTGACCAAAACCCCAACTATGGCTACACCTTC
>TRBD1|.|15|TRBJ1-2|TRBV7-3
CASSQSETGNYGYTF
TGTGCCAGCAGCCAATCCGAGACAGGGAACTATGGCTACACCTTC
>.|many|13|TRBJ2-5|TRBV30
CAWSSTRLETQYF
TGTGCCTGGAGTTCAACCCGACTGGAGACCCAGTACTTC
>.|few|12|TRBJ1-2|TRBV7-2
CASSLSVYGYTF
TGTGCCAGCAGCTTATCGGTCTATGGCTACACCTTC
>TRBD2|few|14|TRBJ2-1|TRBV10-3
CATKGLAGVNEQFF
TGTGCCACCAAAGGACTAGCGGGTGTCAATGAGCAGTTCTTC
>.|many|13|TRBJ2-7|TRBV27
CASSLSLGLRQYF
TGTGCCAGCAGCCTCTCCCTTGGGTTGAGGCAGTACTTC
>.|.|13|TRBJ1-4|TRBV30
CACAGGPGEKLFF
TGTGCCTGTGCTGGGGGGCCGGGGGAAAAACTGTTTTTT
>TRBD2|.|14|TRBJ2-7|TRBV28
CASRKSGTSYEQYF
TGTGCCAGCAGGAAAAGCGGGACCTCCTACGAGCAGTACTTC
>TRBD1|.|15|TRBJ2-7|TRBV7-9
CASSPPGTGFNEQYF
TGTGCCAGCAGCCCACCCGGGACAGGGTTCAACGAGCAGTACTTC
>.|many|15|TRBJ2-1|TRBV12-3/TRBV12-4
CASSVSSTPGAEQFF
TGTGCCAGCAGTGTCTCTAGCACCCCGGGCGCTGAGCAGTTCTTC
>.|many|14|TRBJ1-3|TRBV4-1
CASSPGVSGNTIYF
TGCGCCAGCAGCCCTGGTGTCTCTGGAAACACCATATATTTT
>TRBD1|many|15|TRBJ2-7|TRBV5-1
CASSLSTGGIYEQYF
TGCGCCAGCAGCTTGTCGACAGGGGGAATCTACGAGCAGTACTTC
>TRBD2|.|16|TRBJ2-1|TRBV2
CASSKRLAGGYNEQFF
TGTGCCAGCAGTAAAAGGCTGGCGGGGGGCTACAATGAGCAGTTCTTC
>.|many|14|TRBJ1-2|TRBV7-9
CASNTLGTDYGYTF
TGTGCCAGCAACACCCTAGGGACGGACTATGGCTACACCTTC
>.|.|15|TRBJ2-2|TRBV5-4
CASSLGGENTGELFF
TGTGCCAGCAGCTTGGGCGGGGAGAACACCGGGGAGCTGTTTTTT
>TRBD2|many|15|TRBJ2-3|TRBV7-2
CASSRTSGGGDTQYF
TGTGCCAGCAGCCGCACTAGCGGGGGTGGAGATACGCAGTATTTT
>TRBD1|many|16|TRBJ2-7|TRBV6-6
CASSRPVGTGSHEQYF
TGTGCCAGCAGTCGACCCGTGGGGACAGGTAGCCACGAGCAGTACTTC